This TCR beta chain was sequenced in a study of long-term antiretroviral therapy in people with HIV. Study results and caveats: For ART adherence, viral resistance and therapy changes, no data were available.

With survey level as its setting, the immunoSEQ assay was v3.0. Clones were read by immunoSEQ multiplex PCR, and TCRdb kept only the in-frame ones, dropping some. The table has 8,500 to 14,000 clones, 80% to 90% seen once. The CDR3 is made up of 14 amino acids. Trimming cost V 4 bases and J 0 bases, with 11 bases left between them. CDR1 and CDR2 from the germline V gene are SGHRS and YFSETQ. As for this clone: Its antigen remains unknown.

The input for sequencing was unsorted PBMCs, taken 0.2 years before starting antiretroviral therapy. The chain uses TRBV5-1 and TRBJ2-7; maybe TRBD2 (6 bases). The TCR originated in a woman in her thirties or forties with HIV. This CDR3 is CASSRDGSSYEQYF. The CDR3 DNA is TGCGCCAGCAGCAGGGACGGGAGCTCCTACGAGCAGTACTTC.